What follows is one T cell receptor beta chain and its context. Its antigen is as yet unknown. Study conclusions and caveats: The larger-cohort validation was restricted to a single TCR beta V-J rearrangement rather than whole repertoires. Greatest tumor Treg TCR overlap was with tumor naive CD4+ cells.

Full-length variable regions came from constant-region reverse primers plus semi-nested Nested Universal Primer A PCR. TCRdb used MiXCR to reprocess the 5' RACE reads, holding one entry per CDR3 protein. The table has 35,000 to 45,000 distinct CDR3 sequences, roughly 22% seen once. Cells sorted as Tregs were CD4+, CD25+ and CD127-/low. Germline V gene data show CDR1 as SGDLS and CDR2 as YYNGEE. The CDR3 contains 16 residues. V was shortened by 4 bases and J by 4 bases, with 15 bases between the two germline ends. The gene calls are TRBV9 and TRBJ2-6; D may be TRBD2 (5 bases). The TCR originated in a female donor with breast cancer. Source material: Tregs sorted from a lymph node. CDR3 DNA: TGTGCCAGCAGCATCCCAACGGGATCCGGGGCCAACGTCCTGACTTTC. Amino acids: CASSIPTGSGANVLTF.